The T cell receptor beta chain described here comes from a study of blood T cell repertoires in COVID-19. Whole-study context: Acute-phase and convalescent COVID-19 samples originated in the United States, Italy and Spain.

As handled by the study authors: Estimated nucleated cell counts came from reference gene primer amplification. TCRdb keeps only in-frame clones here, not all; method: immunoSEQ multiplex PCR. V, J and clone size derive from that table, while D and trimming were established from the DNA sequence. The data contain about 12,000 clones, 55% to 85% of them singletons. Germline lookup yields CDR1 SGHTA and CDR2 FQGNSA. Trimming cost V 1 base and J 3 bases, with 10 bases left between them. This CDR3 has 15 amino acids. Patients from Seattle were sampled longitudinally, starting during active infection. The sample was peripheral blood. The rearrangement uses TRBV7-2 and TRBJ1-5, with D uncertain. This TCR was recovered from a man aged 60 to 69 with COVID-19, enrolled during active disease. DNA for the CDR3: TGTGCCAGCAGCTTAGGGGCAGTCTTCAATCAGCCCCAGCATTTT. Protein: CASSLGAVFNQPQHF.